Listed here is a single T cell receptor beta chain. No antigen is known for it. The germline V gene encodes CDR1 MNHNY and CDR2 SVGAGI (reference sequence). V was pared by 6 bases and J by 5 bases, with 7 bases between. CDR3 length equals 11 residues. The data belong to a study of blood T cells in healthy people across ages. Whole-study results and caveats: Relative to aged donors, long-lived donors carried more naive CD4+ cells and displayed higher diversity.

A J-beta primer mix and a sample-barcoded 5' primer were used in a second PCR of about 7 to 12 cycles. MiXCR, run by TCRdb on the 5' RACE reads, gives a single entry per CDR3 protein. The data show around 650,000 distinct CDR3 sequences, 32% seen once. The chain carries TRBV6-6 and TRBJ1-1; the D is unclear. Sequenced: blood. This TCR was sampled from a woman aged 80 or over in good health. The CDR3 coding sequence is TGTGCCAGCAGGCACAAGACTGAAGCTTTCTTT. It yields the protein CASRHKTEAFF.